The 29 T cell receptor beta chains in this list originate from one sample, sequenced in a study of cytomegalovirus exposure and HLA in healthy donors. The study ran its PCR with 60 Vbeta and 13 Jbeta primers. Method: immunoSEQ multiplex PCR; TCRdb's copy keeps in-frame clones and lacks some. The sample records about 210,000 clones, 82% being singletons. Sequenced sample: PBMCs. These TCRs come from a man aged 35 to 55 in good health and CMV-seropositive.

This clone came up a few times. Other DNA sequences in the same sample also yield this CDR3. This chain connects TRBV6-5 to TRBJ1-2; maybe TRBD1 (6 bases). This CDR3 spans 14 amino acids. V was cut by 2 bases and J by 1 base, with 8 bases left in between. Germline CDR1 MNHEY, CDR2 SVGAGI. DNA of the CDR3: TGTGCCAGCAGTTACGACAGGAGTAACTATGGCTACACCTTC. This gives the protein CASSYDRSNYGYTF.

V gene TRBV2 combines with J gene TRBJ1-2; D unclear. The CDR3 consists of 15 residues. Per the germline V gene, CDR1 is SNHLY and CDR2 is FYNNEI. Deletions cut 5 bases from V and 2 bases from J, with 15 bases between. CDR3 coding DNA: TGTGCCAGCAGTCAGAGGTCAGCAACAAACTATGGCTACACCTTC. Protein: CASSQRSATNYGYTF.

The chain is built from TRBV6-1 and TRBJ2-1; a weak D match, TRBD1 (6 bases). V lost 3 bases and J 3 bases, leaving 9 bases between the germline ends. CDR3 length: 14 amino acids. Germline values: CDR1 MNHNS, CDR2 SASEGT. CDR3 loop: CASSDWDNYNEQFF. CDR3 in DNA: TGTGCCAGCAGTGATTGGGACAACTACAATGAGCAGTTCTTC.

This rearrangement joins TRBV12-5 to TRBJ2-3; a possible D gene is TRBD1 (6 bases). This CDR3 has 14 residues. Germline V gene lookup returns CDR1 LGHNT and CDR2 FRNRAP. The ends were cut back, 6 bases at V and 2 bases at J, with 12 bases in the middle. The CDR3 loop reads CASGRDKSTDTQYF. Here the CDR3 DNA reads TGTGCTAGTGGCAGGGACAAGTCCACAGATACGCAGTATTTT. Together with reference TRBV12-5 and TRBJ2-3, the CDR3 gives the full variable domain: DARVTQTPRHKVTEMGQEVTMRCQPILGHNTVFWYRQTMMQGLELLAYFRNRAPLDDSGMPKDRFSAEMPDATLATLKIQPSEPRDSAVYFCASGRDKSTDTQYFGPGTRLTVL.

The chain joins TRBV29-1 to TRBJ1-1; 7 nucleotides match TRBD1. The CDR3 contains 12 residues. V was clipped by 7 bases and J by 5 bases; unmatched bases: 7. The germline V gene encodes CDR1 SQVTM and CDR2 ANQGSEA. The CDR3 DNA reads TGCAGCGCAGAGGGGGCGCGGACTGAAGCTTTCTTT. Translated: CSAEGARTEAFF.

V and J are TRBV10-2 and TRBJ2-7; the match to TRBD1 covers 7 bases. Per germline, CDR1 WSHSY and CDR2 SAAADI. This CDR3 region has 13 residues. Trimming at V came to 7 bases and at J to 3 bases, leaving 6 bases not matched to a gene. CDR3 nucleotides: TGCGCCAGCAATATGGCAGGGGGCTACGAGCAGTACGTC. Amino acid sequence: CASNMAGGYEQYV.

This clone has a single count. The J gene is TRBJ2-5, the V gene TRBV11-3; 7 bases agree with TRBD1. Germline V gene sequence: CDR1 SGHNT, CDR2 YENEEA. V was pared by 6 bases and J by 5 bases, with 9 bases of the junction left unmatched. This CDR3 has 14 amino acids. CDR3 nucleotide sequence: TGTGCCAGCAGAGCACAAGGGGGCAAGGAGACCCAGTACTTC. Protein product: CASRAQGGKETQYF.

In DNA form, the CDR3 reads TGTGCCAGCAGGCCTCTTGACTTACTTATAGATGAGCAGTTCTTC. Its translation is CASRPLDLLIDEQFF. J is TRBJ2-1 and V is TRBV6-5; D call uncertain. From germline, CDR1 is MNHEY and CDR2 SVGAGI. The CDR3 contains 15 residues. The V end was cut by 6 bases, the J end by 8 bases, with 20 bases between.

Remarks on this clone: Other DNA sequences within the sample encode an identical CDR3. The chain combines TRBV6-4 with TRBJ2-1, with D possibly TRBD2 on 6 matching bases. CDR3 length equals 13 residues. From germline, CDR1 is MRHNA and CDR2 SNTAGT. V was clipped by 0 bases and J by 6 bases, with 6 bases between them. The CDR3: CASSDSTSNEQFF. The CDR3 nucleotides read TGTGCCAGCAGTGACTCGACTAGCAATGAGCAGTTCTTC.

This chain uses TRBV9 with TRBJ2-3; 16 bases line up with TRBD2. Germline values: CDR1 SGDLS, CDR2 YYNGEE. CDR3 length: 20 amino acids. V shed 6 bases, J shed 1 base, and the junction held 14 bases outside the gene matches. The CDR3 sequence is CASTKKRGTSGRAGTDTQYF. CDR3 DNA sequence: TGTGCCAGCACAAAGAAGAGGGGGACTAGCGGGAGGGCGGGCACAGATACGCAGTATTTT. Full variable domain (missing parts from reference TRBV9 and TRBJ2-3): DSGVTQTPKHLITATGQRVTLRCSPRSGDLSVYWYQQSLDQGLQFLIQYYNGEERAKGNILERFSAQQFPDLHSELNLSSLELGDSALYFCASTKKRGTSGRAGTDTQYFGPGTRLTVL.

This chain connects TRBV19 to TRBJ2-7, with 8 bases aligning to TRBD1. The germline CDR1 and CDR2 sequences are LNHDA and SQIVND (reference sequence). Germline trimming cut 1 base from V and 1 base from J; bases unmatched to any gene: 3. The CDR3 is made up of 15 amino acids. Written as DNA, the CDR3 is TGTGCCAGTAGTATAGTCGGGACAGGTTCCTACGAGCAGTACTTC. It yields the protein CASSIVGTGSYEQYF.

The V and J genes are TRBV2 and TRBJ1-1, with 7 bases aligning to TRBD1. The CDR3 is made up of 14 amino acids. V lost 4 bases, J lost 0 bases, and 2 bases stayed unmatched. In germline, CDR1 is SNHLY, CDR2 FYNNEI. CDR3 in amino acids: CASSVGQMNTEAFF. CDR3 nucleotides: TGTGCCAGCAGTGTGGGACAGATGAACACTGAAGCTTTCTTT.

The V gene is TRBV7-9, the J gene TRBJ2-1; perhaps TRBD2 as D (6 bases). The length of the CDR3 is 18 residues. The germline CDR1 and CDR2 sequences are SEHNR and FQNEAQ (reference sequence). Trimming pared 8 bases from V and 0 bases from J, leaving 23 bases between. CDR3 DNA sequence: TGTGCCAGCCTCCCCCCGACTCGGCGGGATCTCTCCTACAATGAGCAGTTCTTC. Its translation is CASLPPTRRDLSYNEQFF.

The rearrangement uses TRBV27 and TRBJ2-1; TRBD2 matches 10 bases. Germline V gives CDR1 MNHEY, CDR2 SMNVEV (reference sequence). This CDR3 has 14 residues. V dropped 4 bases and J dropped 5; count of bases not matched to a gene: 2. For the CDR3, the DNA is TGTGCCAGCAGTTGGACTAGCGGAAACAATGAGCAGTTCTTC. It is translated as CASSWTSGNNEQFF.

This clone was observed once. The chain is built from TRBV19 and TRBJ1-5; no clear D gene. The V and J ends lost 3 bases and 5 bases respectively, with 5 bases between them. CDR3 length: 12 amino acids. Looked up from germline, CDR1 is LNHDA and CDR2 is SQIVND (reference sequence). CDR3 DNA: TGTGCCAGTAGTATCGGGGATCAGCCCCAGCATTTT. Translation: CASSIGDQPQHF.

The rearrangement links TRBV25-1 to TRBJ2-2; tentative D call: TRBD1 (5 bases). The CDR3 length is 16 residues. V was trimmed by 4 bases and J by 3 bases, leaving 15 bases between them. Germline V gene data show CDR1 as MGHDK and CDR2 as SYGVNS. As DNA, the CDR3 is TGTGCCAGCAGTGGGGGCCGCGGAATATACACCGGGGAGCTGTTTTTT. Residues: CASSGGRGIYTGELFF.

V gene TRBV19 combines with J gene TRBJ1-5; possible D gene TRBD1, 6 bases. The germline CDR1 and CDR2 sequences are LNHDA and SQIVND (reference sequence). The CDR3 runs 15 residues. The V end lost 9 bases, the J end lost 6 bases, and 21 bases lay between the germline ends. The CDR3 here is CASGGWGAQGQPQHF. In nucleotides, the CDR3 is TGTGCCAGCGGGGGGTGGGGGGCCCAGGGTCAGCCCCAGCATTTT. The whole variable domain, remainder taken from reference TRBV19 and TRBJ1-5, is DGGITQSPKYLFRKEGQNVTLSCEQNLNHDAMYWYRQDPGQGLRLIYYSQIVNDFQKGDIAEGYSVSREKKESFPLTVTSAQKNPTAFYLCASGGWGAQGQPQHFGDGTRLSIL.

The chain is built from TRBV9 and TRBJ2-2; maybe TRBD1 (6 bases). Deletions cut 0 bases from V and 5 bases from J, with 11 bases between. The germline CDR1 and CDR2 sequences are SGDLS and YYNGEE. This CDR3 spans 15 amino acids. The CDR3 region has the DNA TGTGCCAGCAGCGTAGACAGGGTGGGGACCGGGGAGCTGTTTTTT. It specifies CASSVDRVGTGELFF.

J is TRBJ1-1 and V is TRBV6-5; the match to TRBD1 covers 7 bases. Per the germline V gene, CDR1 is MNHEY and CDR2 is SVGAGI. Unmatched junction bases numbered 4, after V lost 5 bases and J lost 1 base. There are 14 residues in the CDR3. The CDR3 loop is CASSRDRRNTEAFF. The CDR3 DNA is TGTGCCAGCAGTCGGGACAGAAGGAACACTGAAGCTTTCTTT.

The V call is TRBV11-3, the J call TRBJ2-5, with D possibly being TRBD1 (6 bases). Germline V gene data show CDR1 as SGHNT and CDR2 as YENEEA. V shed 3 bases and J shed 1 base, with 6 bases lying between them. The CDR3 is 13 amino acids. CDR3 amino acids: CASSLGAQETQYF. The CDR3 DNA sequence: TGTGCCAGCAGCTTGGGGGCCCAAGAGACCCAGTACTTC.

The genes are TRBV2 and TRBJ2-5; D unclear. Germline V gene data show CDR1 as SNHLY and CDR2 as FYNNEI. The length of the CDR3 is 15 residues. The V gene lost 2 bases and the J gene lost 0 bases, with 10 bases spanning the gap. CDR3 loop: CASSETDTYQETQYF. In DNA, the CDR3 is TGTGCCAGCAGTGAAACAGATACCTACCAAGAGACCCAGTACTTC.

The J gene is TRBJ1-5, the V gene TRBV7-6; D might be TRBD1 (5 bases). This CDR3 region has 16 residues. CDR1 is SGHVS and CDR2 is FNYEAQ in the germline V gene. V shed 2 bases and J shed 2 bases, with 13 bases lying between them. This chain's CDR3 is CASSLIAGGGNQPQHF. The CDR3 DNA is TGTGCCAGCAGCTTAATAGCCGGGGGGGGCAATCAGCCCCAGCATTTT.

V and J are TRBV28 and TRBJ1-1; perhaps TRBD1 as D (6 bases). Trimming took off 5 bases at V and 0 bases at J, with 10 bases between the two ends. Germline loops: CDR1 MDHEN, CDR2 SYDVKM. This CDR3 has 14 residues. CDR3 in DNA: TGTGCCAGCAGTCCCGGACAGATGAACACTGAAGCTTTCTTT. It codes for CASSPGQMNTEAFF.

The chain joins TRBV7-2 to TRBJ1-2; D possibly corresponds to TRBD1 (6 bases). In germline, CDR1 is SGHTA, CDR2 FQGNSA. Between the trimmed V and J ends, which lost 5 bases and 2 bases, there was a span of 18 bases. The CDR3 is 16 amino acids. The CDR3 reads CASSRGILQGNYGYTF. CDR3 in DNA: TGTGCCAGCAGCCGAGGGATATTGCAGGGGAACTATGGCTACACCTTC.

The gene calls are TRBV6-1 and TRBJ2-3, with TRBD2 identical over 10 bases. This CDR3 contains 15 residues. Losses at the gene ends were 4 bases for V and 8 bases for J; bases not matched to a gene: 9. Looked up from germline, CDR1 is MNHNS and CDR2 is SASEGT. CDR3 amino acids: CASSAKLAGTGTQYF. Here the CDR3 DNA reads TGTGCCAGCAGTGCCAAACTAGCGGGGACCGGTACGCAGTATTTT.

The CDR3 nucleotides read TGTGCCAGCAGCCAAGAGACCAGGTGGGTCGATGAGCAGTTCTTC. It codes for CASSQETRWVDEQFF. The rearrangement uses TRBV4-2 and TRBJ2-1; D remains unclear. The V and J ends lost 0 bases and 8 bases respectively, with 14 bases between them. The CDR3 extends over 15 amino acids. Germline V CDR1 and CDR2: LGHNA, YNFKEQ.

This chain joins TRBV6-1 and TRBJ1-2, with no clear D. Looked up from germline, CDR1 is MNHNS and CDR2 is SASEGT. The CDR3 is 14 amino acids. The V end lost 1 base, the J end lost 5 bases, and 11 bases lay between the germline ends. The CDR3 DNA is TGTGCCAGCAGTGAAGGTAGGAGCCTGTATGGCTACACCTTC. Its protein product is CASSEGRSLYGYTF.

The count of this clone is one. The chain links TRBV30 to TRBJ2-2, with a weak D call TRBD2 (5 bases). Trimming cost V 7 bases and J 4 bases, with 16 bases left between them. In germline, CDR1 is GTSNPN, CDR2 SVGIG (reference sequence). The CDR3 spans 14 residues. CDR3 amino acids: CASYPGLGTGELFF. CDR3 coding DNA: TGTGCCTCGTACCCGGGGTTGGGCACCGGGGAGCTGTTTTTT.

This clone was observed a handful of times. This rearrangement joins TRBV27 to TRBJ1-2; possible D gene TRBD1, 6 bases. Per the germline V gene, CDR1 is MNHEY and CDR2 is SMNVEV (reference sequence). The CDR3 runs 14 residues. The ends were cut back, 9 bases at V and 0 bases at J, with 14 bases in the middle. The CDR3 here is CASSTGHPNYGYTF. DNA for the CDR3: TGTGCCAGTAGTACAGGGCACCCTAACTATGGCTACACCTTC.